This T cell receptor beta chain was found in a study of T-cell reconstitution after alpha-beta-depleted transplantation in children. The study's findings and limits: By one year post-transplant, T-cell counts and diversity largely arose from T cells that were newly produced. After transplant, at about two months, alpha-beta T cells were reportedly derived from several hundred expanded graft clones.

Molecular barcoding with unique molecular identifiers was used for the TCRbeta library. TCRdb re-called the PCR reads with MiXCR, one entry per CDR3 protein. The sample shows a few hundred thousand distinct CDR3 sequences, 10% to 15% of them seen only once. This clonotype has more than one count but fewer than ten. The antigen remains undetermined. The TCR comes from a male patient younger than 18 who had a stem cell transplant for acute myeloid leukemia, so the T cells may come from the graft donor. The sequences come from PBMCs, mostly from graft donor cells, collected 360 days after TCRalphabeta/CD19-depleted stem cell transplant.

CDR3 sequence (DNA): TGTGCCAGTAGCGGGACAGGGTACCAAGAGACCCAGTACTTC. It yields the protein CASSGTGYQETQYF. The V and J genes are TRBV6-2 or TRBV6-3 and TRBJ2-5, with a weak D call TRBD1 (9 bases). V lost 9 bases and J 0 bases, leaving 14 bases between the germline ends. The CDR3 runs 14 residues. The germline CDR1 and CDR2 sequences are MNHEY and SVGEGT.